These T cell receptor beta chains were read from a single sample in a study of CD4 T cells in relation to SARS-CoV-2 and coronaviruses. Clones were read by immunoSEQ multiplex PCR, and TCRdb kept only the in-frame ones, dropping some. The sample holds 60,000 to 80,000 clones, more than 75% seen once. Sequences were obtained from memory CD4+ T cells from PBMCs. All receptors come from a human donor in good health. CDR3s include the opening cysteine and the closing phenylalanine or tryptophan. The D gene is left open where the match is weak. Only some rows state a clone size, as once, few, many or a class for expanded clones.

TRBD2 TRBJ2-7 TRBV10-3 - TGTGCCATCAGTGCCCCTCCGGGGGGCTACGAGCAGTACTTC CAISAPPGGYEQYF
- TRBJ1-5 TRBV5-1 - TGCGCCAGCAGCTTCGGCTTAGATCAGCCCCAGCATTTT CASSFGLDQPQHF
- TRBJ2-7 TRBV18 - TGTGCCAGCTCACTCCGAGAGGGCGACGAGCAGTACTTC CASSLREGDEQYF
TRBD1 TRBJ2-5 TRBV2 - TGTGCCAGCAGTGATCGGACAGGACAAGAGACCCAGTACTTC CASSDRTGQETQYF
TRBD1 TRBJ1-2 TRBV27 - TGTGCCAGCAGTTTAAGACAGGGGTATGGCTACACCTTC CASSLRQGYGYTF
TRBD1 TRBJ1-2 TRBV5-4 - TGTGCCAGCAGCGGAGAGGACAGGGGGGCCTATGGCTACACCTTC CASSGEDRGAYGYTF
- TRBJ1-5 TRBV28 few TGTGCCAGCAGTTTAGGCAGGCAGCCGCCCCAGCATTTT CASSLGRQPPQHF
- TRBJ2-7 TRBV6-1 - TGTGCCAGCAGTGAACGAAGGGACGAGCAGTACTTC CASSERRDEQYF
- TRBJ2-1 TRBV2 - TGTGCCAGCAGGCCGAACCGGGGTGGGGATGAGCAGTTCTTC CASRPNRGGDEQFF
TRBD2 TRBJ2-2 TRBV7-9 - TGTGCCACCGAACCCGGGACTAGCGGGAGCCCCAAGAACACCGGGGAGCTGTTTTTT CATEPGTSGSPKNTGELFF
TRBD2 TRBJ2-7 TRBV19 - TGTGCCAGTACCCCTAGCGGGAGGTCCTACGAGCAGTACTTC CASTPSGRSYEQYF
TRBD2 TRBJ2-5 TRBV28 - TGTGCCAGCAGCCCCGGAGGACTAGCGGGGGGGCTTGAGACCCAGTACTTC CASSPGGLAGGLETQYF
- TRBJ2-2 TRBV12-3/TRBV12-4 - TGTGCCAGCAATCCGAACACCGGGGAGCTGTTTTTT CASNPNTGELFF
TRBD1 TRBJ2-5 TRBV14 - TGTGCCAGCAGCCAAAGACAGGGCGGGCGAGAGACCCAGTACTTC CASSQRQGGRETQYF
- TRBJ2-2 TRBV5-1 - TGCGCCAGCAGCTTCCAGGGGAGCGGGGAGCTGTTTTTT CASSFQGSGELFF
- TRBJ1-2 TRBV5-4 - TGTGCCAGCAGCTCGCCTGGGGGTGGCTACACCTTC CASSSPGGGYTF
- TRBJ2-1 TRBV5-4 - TGTGCCAGCAGCTTGGCGGGCGGAACCTACAATGAGCAGTTCTTC CASSLAGGTYNEQFF
TRBD1 TRBJ1-1 TRBV3-1/TRBV3-2 - TGTGCCAGCAGCCAAGATTTTGACAGGGAAGGTGAAGCTTTCTTT CASSQDFDREGEAFF
- TRBJ2-3 TRBV29-1 - TGCAGCTTTCTTTCAGGCCCAGATACGCAGTATTTT CSFLSGPDTQYF
TRBD1 TRBJ1-2 TRBV5-1 - TGCGCCAGCAGCCCGCAGGGGGCAGGAGGTAACTATGGCTACACCTTC CASSPQGAGGNYGYTF
TRBD2 TRBJ2-1 TRBV18 - TGTGCCAGCTCACCACAGCGGGACTATGAGCAGTTCTTC CASSPQRDYEQFF
- TRBJ1-4 TRBV28 - TGTGCCAGCAGTCCCCCGACAGCAACTAATGAAAAACTGTTTTTT CASSPPTATNEKLFF
- TRBJ2-3 TRBV19 - TGTGCCAGTAGTATTAGTTTGCTGGCAAGGGATACGCAGTATTTT CASSISLLARDTQYF
TRBD2 TRBJ2-3 TRBV7-2 - TGTGCCAGCAGCTTAATGCCTAGCGGGGGCACAGATACGCAGTATTTT CASSLMPSGGTDTQYF
- TRBJ2-7 TRBV6-2/TRBV6-3 once TGTGCCAGCAGTTACCCCCCCTCCGAGCAGTACTTC CASSYPPSEQYF
- TRBJ2-7 TRBV7-2 - TGTGCCAGCAGCTCCGCACCCACGGGAGCCTACGAGCAGTACTTC CASSSAPTGAYEQYF
TRBD2 TRBJ2-3 TRBV28 - TGTGCCAGCAGTTCTACTAGCGGCAGCACAGATACGCAGTATTTT CASSSTSGSTDTQYF
- TRBJ1-1 TRBV28 - TGTGCCAGCAGTGTTTGGGGAGAAGCTTTCTTT CASSVWGEAFF
- TRBJ2-2 TRBV27 - TGTGCCAGCAGGCCTTGGGGGGGGCCTCCCGACACCGGGGAGCTGTTTTTT CASRPWGGPPDTGELFF
TRBD1 TRBJ2-7 TRBV20-1 few TGCAGTCCGGGACAGTCATACGAGCAGTACTTC CSPGQSYEQYF
- TRBJ2-1 TRBV28 - TGTGCCAGTACAAACGAGGGTATGTTCAATGAGCAGTTCTTC CASTNEGMFNEQFF
- TRBJ2-2 TRBV9 - TGTGCCAGCAGCGTCCTAGGGACTTCCGGGGAGCTGTTTTTT CASSVLGTSGELFF
TRBD1 TRBJ1-4 TRBV4-2 - TGTGCCAGCAGCCAAGGGGGACAGAGCTCGGGAAAACTGTTTTTT CASSQGGQSSGKLFF
TRBD2 TRBJ2-7 TRBV9 - TGTGCCAGCAGCGTAAGTAGCTCGACGGGGGGCGAGCAGTACTTC CASSVSSSTGGEQYF
TRBD1 TRBJ2-2 TRBV19 - TGTGCCAGTAGTATATGGGGACAGGCGAACACCGGGGAGCTGTTTTTT CASSIWGQANTGELFF
- TRBJ2-3 TRBV29-1 - TGCAGCGTTGACAAACGGGGTAGCACAGATACGCAGTATTTT CSVDKRGSTDTQYF
- TRBJ2-2 TRBV5-1 - TGCGCCAGCAGCTTAGGTCAGAACACCGGGGAGCTGTTTTTT CASSLGQNTGELFF
- TRBJ2-3 TRBV5-5 - TGTGCCAGCAGCTTCCGAACGGATACGCAGTATTTT CASSFRTDTQYF
- TRBJ2-1 TRBV3-1/TRBV3-2 - TGTGCCAGCAGCCTCTATGGAGCGCGTTCCTACAATGAGCAGTTCTTC CASSLYGARSYNEQFF
TRBD1 TRBJ1-5 TRBV4-3 once TGCGCCAGCAGCCAAACAGGGGTGGGCAATCAGCCCCAGCATTTT CASSQTGVGNQPQHF
- TRBJ1-4 TRBV2 - TGTGCCAGCAGTTGGACAACCGAATTGGGGGAAAAACTGTTTTTT CASSWTTELGEKLFF
- TRBJ2-3 TRBV3-1/TRBV3-2 - TGTGCCAGCAGCCCCTCTGCAGATACGCAGTATTTT CASSPSADTQYF
TRBD1 TRBJ1-2 TRBV9 - TGTGCCAGCAGCGCACAGGGGAGCTATGGCTACACCTTC CASSAQGSYGYTF
TRBD1 TRBJ2-5 TRBV25-1 - TGTGCCAGTCCCAGGACAGGGGGTATTAGGGGGGAGACCCAGTACTTC CASPRTGGIRGETQYF
TRBD2 TRBJ2-1 TRBV18 - TGTGCCAGCTCATCAGAGACTAGCGGGAGCAATGAGCAGTTCTTC CASSSETSGSNEQFF
- TRBJ2-5 TRBV18 - TGTGCCAGCTCAACAGGGACTCAAGAGACCCAGTACTTC CASSTGTQETQYF
- TRBJ1-2 TRBV5-1 - TGCGCCAGCAGCTGGGCCGGGGCCACCTATGGCTACACCTTC CASSWAGATYGYTF
- TRBJ2-2 TRBV7-9 few TGTGCCAGCAGCTTAGGAGCGTCCAGGCCCGGGGAGCTGTTTTTT CASSLGASRPGELFF
- TRBJ2-5 TRBV6-5 - TGTGCCAGCAGTTACTCGAGAGAAGAGACCCAGTACTTC CASSYSREETQYF
- TRBJ2-5 TRBV7-9 - TGTGCCAGCAGCTTAGACATCACGGGAGAGACCCAGTACTTC CASSLDITGETQYF
- TRBJ1-3 TRBV20-1 - TGCAGTGCCAGAGACTCTTACTCAATATATTTT CSARDSYSIYF
- TRBJ1-5 TRBV11-2 - TGTGCCAGCAGCTTAGGCCGGAACAATCAGCCCCAGCATTTT CASSLGRNNQPQHF
TRBD1 TRBJ2-7 TRBV24-1 - TGTGCCACCAGTGACGTAGACAGGGTCGGGTCCTACGAGCAGTACTTC CATSDVDRVGSYEQYF